This T cell receptor beta chain was documented in a study of blood T cells in healthy people across ages. The use of a sample-barcoded 5' primer and a J-beta primer mix characterized a second PCR of roughly 6 to 11 cycles. One entry per CDR3 protein, called by TCRdb with MiXCR from the 5' RACE reads. The sample includes 270,000 or so distinct CDR3 sequences, roughly 27% of them seen just once. Study results and limitations: Long-lived donors exceeded aged donors in naive CD4+ cells and diversity.

Notes on this clonotype: The antigen is unknown.

Each donor gave roughly 9.1 milliliters of peripheral blood. The CDR3 consists of 11 residues. Germline V lookup: CDR1 DFQATT, CDR2 SNEGSKA (reference sequence). The germline V and J ends were trimmed by 3 bases and 0 bases, with 2 bases remaining between them. The chain has TRBV20-1 and TRBJ2-5; no firm D call. This clonotype was obtained from a woman between 65 and 79 years old in good health. Sequencing used blood. The CDR3 region is CSASHQETQYF. The CDR3 nucleotides are TGCAGTGCTAGTCACCAAGAGACCCAGTACTTC.